The next 32 T cell receptor beta chains were all read from a single sample in a study of T-cell reconstitution after alpha-beta-depleted transplantation in children. Unique molecular identifiers featured in how the TCRbeta library was prepared. Using its own MiXCR run on the PCR reads, TCRdb lists one record per CDR3 protein. Of fewer than 750,000 distinct CDR3 sequences listed, about 23% are singletons. The specimen was PBMCs, mostly from graft donor cells, collected 360 days after TCRalphabeta/CD19-depleted stem cell transplant. These receptors all stem from a boy under three years old who had a stem cell transplant for acute myeloid leukemia, so the T cells may come from the graft donor.

The J gene is TRBJ1-2, the V gene TRBV20-1; tentative D call: TRBD1 (5 bases). The CDR3 runs 13 residues. V gave up 5 bases and J gave up 3 bases, with 13 bases separating them. Germline CDR1 DFQATT, CDR2 SNEGSKA (reference sequence). The CDR3 DNA reads TGCAGTGCTTACAAACAGGATGACTATGGCTACACCTTC. The encoded protein is CSAYKQDDYGYTF.

The V gene is TRBV6-1, the J gene TRBJ1-2; a weak D match, TRBD1 (6 bases). The CDR3 is 13 residues long. Between the trimmed V and J ends, which lost 6 bases and 4 bases, there was a span of 12 bases. The germline V gene has CDR1 MNHNS and CDR2 SASEGT. CDR3 protein: CASSDGQFYGYTF. CDR3 nucleotides: TGTGCCAGCAGCGATGGACAGTTCTATGGCTACACCTTC.

The chain employs TRBV10-3 and TRBJ1-1; D unclear. CDR3 length: 14 amino acids. The V and J ends lost 6 bases and 3 bases respectively, with 14 bases between them. The germline V gene has CDR1 ENHRY and CDR2 SYGVKD. CDR3 residues: CAIRANRGDTEAFF. CDR3 nucleotide sequence: TGTGCCATCAGGGCCAACCGGGGAGACACTGAAGCTTTCTTT.

This clonotype was detected many times. This rearrangement joins TRBV6-4 to TRBJ2-7, with a tentative D call TRBD1 (5 bases). V was pared by 2 bases and J by 5 bases, with 10 bases between. In germline, CDR1 is MRHNA, CDR2 SNTAGT. CDR3 length: 13 residues. The CDR3 is CASSDQQDHEQYF. CDR3 nucleotide sequence: TGTGCCAGCAGTGACCAACAGGACCACGAGCAGTACTTC.

This clonotype was seen more than once but under ten times. The J gene is TRBJ2-7, the V gene TRBV7-2; 7 bases line up with TRBD2. With V trimmed by 4 bases and J by 9 bases, 9 bases remained unmatched. Germline values: CDR1 SGHTA, CDR2 FQGNSA. The CDR3 contains 13 residues. The CDR3, as DNA: TGTGCCAGCAGCTCAGGCAGGGAGGGCCGGCAGTACTTC. Its protein product is CASSSGREGRQYF. The entire variable domain, with the rest obtained from reference TRBV7-2 and TRBJ2-7, is as follows: GAGVSQSPSNKVTEKGKDVELRCDPISGHTALYWYRQSLGQGLEFLIYFQGNSAPDKSGLPSDRFSAERTGGSVSTLTIQRTQQEDSAVYLCASSSGREGRQYFGPGTRLTVT.

Comments on this clonotype: A much larger clone sits a single nucleotide away, making a read error possible. This CDR3 is missing its conserved last phenylalanine or tryptophan, likely due to a read error. The chain joins TRBV7-2 to TRBJ1-2, with D uncertain. This CDR3 comprises 13 residues. The germline CDR1 and CDR2 sequences are SGHTA and FQGNSA. V was trimmed by 3 bases and J by 6 bases, leaving 11 bases between them. The CDR3 sequence: CASSFARSNGYTI. CDR3 DNA sequence: TGTGCCAGCAGCTTTGCCAGGAGTAATGGCTACACCATC.

This clonotype was found a few times. The chain recombines TRBV28 with TRBJ2-7; D is tentatively TRBD1 or TRBD2 (5 bases each). Germline loops: CDR1 MDHEN, CDR2 SYDVKM. The length of the CDR3 is 16 residues. Trimming stripped 3 bases from V and 6 bases from J, with 21 bases between. DNA of the CDR3: TGTGCCAGCAGTTTCGGACCCGGGACCCGGGGCATCGAGCAGTACGTC. Its translation: CASSFGPGTRGIEQYV.

The chain uses TRBV2 and TRBJ1-5; D is perhaps TRBD1 (6 bases). The CDR3 loop spans 15 amino acids. The germline V and J ends were trimmed by 2 bases and 7 bases, with 15 bases remaining between them. In germline, CDR1 is SNHLY, CDR2 FYNNEI. CDR3: CASSEQGTKGQPQHF. CDR3 DNA: TGTGCCAGCAGTGAACAGGGGACGAAGGGGCAGCCCCAGCATTTT. The full variable domain, completed using reference TRBV2 and TRBJ1-5, is EPEVTQTPSHQVTQMGQEVILRCVPISNHLYFYWYRQILGQKVEFLVSFYNNEISEKSEIFDDQFSVERPDGSNFTLKIRSTKLEDSAMYFCASSEQGTKGQPQHFGDGTRLSIL.

This clonotype was detected only a few times. The gene calls are TRBV20-1 and TRBJ2-1; TRBD2 aligns across 11 bases. The CDR3 covers 15 residues. The V and J ends lost 3 bases and 4 bases, in that order; junction bases with no gene match: 5. CDR1 DFQATT and CDR2 SNEGSKA come from the germline V gene (reference sequence). CDR3: CSASRLAGGYNEQFF. The CDR3 DNA is TGCAGTGCTAGTCGGCTAGCGGGGGGATACAATGAGCAGTTCTTC.

This clonotype was counted a few times. The genes are TRBV20-1 and TRBJ2-5; D is undetermined. Trimming took 5 bases from V and 5 from J, leaving 9 bases between them. Germline V gene sequence: CDR1 DFQATT, CDR2 SNEGSKA (reference sequence). The CDR3 extends over 11 amino acids. The CDR3, as DNA: TGCAGTGCTGACGATTCGGAGACCCAGTACTTC. It is translated as CSADDSETQYF.

This clonotype was picked up a small number of times. This chain connects TRBV7-2 to TRBJ2-2; TRBD2 matches 8 bases. Germline V gene data show CDR1 as SGHTA and CDR2 as FQGNSA. The V gene end was trimmed by 3 bases and the J gene end by 4 bases; junction bases not matched to a gene: 7. The CDR3 is made up of 16 amino acids. CDR3 sequence reads: CASSFGRGGLTGELFF. CDR3 DNA sequence: TGTGCCAGCAGCTTCGGTCGGGGGGGACTCACCGGGGAGCTGTTTTTT. Looking up the rest from reference TRBV7-2 and TRBJ2-2 gives the full variable domain: GAGVSQSPSNKVTEKGKDVELRCDPISGHTALYWYRQSLGQGLEFLIYFQGNSAPDKSGLPSDRFSAERTGGSVSTLTIQRTQQEDSAVYLCASSFGRGGLTGELFFGEGSRLTVL.

This clonotype has ten or more counts. V is TRBV12-3 or TRBV12-4 and J is TRBJ2-5; D not resolved. Trimming removed 1 base from V and 3 bases from J, with 6 bases in between. The length of the CDR3 is 13 residues. DNA of the CDR3: TGTGCCAGCAGTTTAGGTGGAGAAGAGACCCAGTACTTC. Protein product: CASSLGGEETQYF.

The sample holds a few counts of this clonotype. J is TRBJ2-2 and V is TRBV5-5; 8 bases are shared with TRBD1. Germline loops: CDR1 SGHKS, CDR2 YYEKEE (reference sequence). J lost 3 bases, V lost 1 base, and 2 bases had no gene match. The CDR3 loop spans 15 amino acids. The CDR3 is CASSLPDRDTGELFF. The CDR3 DNA is TGTGCCAGCAGCTTGCCGGACAGGGACACCGGGGAGCTGTTTTTT.

With regard to this clonotype: One end of the junction fails to match germline, which may point to a read error. The chain uses TRBV6-4 and TRBJ2-1; TRBD1 is a possible D gene (5 bases). There are 19 residues in the CDR3. Germline CDR1 and CDR2: MRHNA and SNTAGT. In DNA form, the CDR3 reads TGTACCAGCAGCCTAAACACAGGACGGAGAGATGCCCCCTACAATGAGCAGTTCTTC. It translates to CTSSLNTGRRDAPYNEQFF.

This clonotype was picked up a small number of times. V usage is TRBV7-9 and J usage is TRBJ2-6; 7 bases map to TRBD1. This CDR3 has 17 amino acids. Germline V lookup: CDR1 SEHNR, CDR2 FQNEAQ (reference sequence). V gave up 5 bases and J gave up 0 bases; unmatched junction bases: 7. CDR3 sequence: CASSLGQALSGANVLTF. The CDR3 DNA follows: TGTGCCAGCAGCCTCGGACAGGCACTCTCTGGGGCCAACGTCCTGACTTTC.

V and J are TRBV2 and TRBJ2-1, with D tentatively TRBD2 (7 bases). There are 16 residues in the CDR3. Germline V CDR1 and CDR2: SNHLY, FYNNEI. Trimming stripped 7 bases from V and 8 bases from J, with 24 bases between. The CDR3 here is CASKGIGGPLPDEQFF. The CDR3 coding sequence is TGTGCCAGCAAGGGAATCGGGGGGCCCCTCCCCGATGAGCAGTTCTTC.

V usage is TRBV12-3 or TRBV12-4 and J usage is TRBJ2-2, with D unclear. The CDR3 runs to 17 residues. V lost 3 bases and J 0 bases, leaving 14 bases between the germline ends. Written as DNA, the CDR3 is TGTGCCAGCAGTTTTCCCCCTGGTGGGGCGAACACCGGGGAGCTGTTTTTT. It is translated as CASSFPPGGANTGELFF.

This clonotype has at least ten counts. This sequence joins TRBV28 and TRBJ2-2; perhaps TRBD2 as D (5 bases). V lost 4 bases and J lost 5, with 20 bases in between. Per germline, CDR1 MDHEN and CDR2 SYDVKM. The CDR3 is 17 residues long. The CDR3: CASSSHFTRSPTGELFF. In DNA form, the CDR3 reads TGTGCCAGCAGTTCCCACTTTACTAGAAGCCCAACCGGGGAGCTGTTTTTT.

The chain employs TRBV6-1 and TRBJ2-1; 9 nucleotides agree with TRBD2. V was pared by 6 bases and J by 5 bases, with 5 bases of the junction left unmatched. The germline gives CDR1 MNHNS, CDR2 SASEGT. CDR3 length equals 14 residues. The chain's CDR3 is CASRNSGGNNEQFF. The CDR3 DNA reads as TGTGCCAGCAGGAATAGCGGGGGTAACAATGAGCAGTTCTTC.

The table lists this clonotype with a few counts. The chain joins TRBV30 to TRBJ1-6, with D perhaps matching TRBD1 (5 bases). Between the trimmed V and J ends, which lost 3 bases and 10 bases, there was a span of 13 bases. Germline CDR1 is GTSNPN and CDR2 is SVGIG (reference sequence). This CDR3 has 13 residues. CDR3 in amino acids: CAWRSRRDSPLHF. In nucleotides, the CDR3 is TGTGCCTGGAGAAGTCGTCGGGACTCACCCCTCCACTTT.

This chain joins TRBV9 and TRBJ1-2; TRBD1 might be the D (6 bases). The CDR3 runs 15 residues. V was clipped by 7 bases and J by 5 bases, with 21 bases between them. The germline CDR1 and CDR2 sequences are SGDLS and YYNGEE. The CDR3 loop is CASRPGAGNVYGYTF. The DNA for the CDR3 is TGTGCCAGCCGTCCGGGGGCAGGGAATGTGTATGGCTACACCTTC. The variable domain in full, completed from reference TRBV9 and TRBJ1-2, reads DSGVTQTPKHLITATGQRVTLRCSPRSGDLSVYWYQQSLDQGLQFLIQYYNGEERAKGNILERFSAQQFPDLHSELNLSSLELGDSALYFCASRPGAGNVYGYTFGSGTRLTVV.

This clonotype was counted only a few times. This chain connects TRBV12-3 or TRBV12-4 to TRBJ2-3; a possible D gene is TRBD1 (6 bases). Trimming took 4 bases from V and 8 from J, leaving 13 bases between them. This CDR3 comprises 13 residues. As DNA, the CDR3 is TGTGCCAGCAGTTGGGGGCCCCAAGGTACGCAGTATTTT. Protein sequence: CASSWGPQGTQYF.

In nucleotides, the CDR3 is TGTGCCAGCAGCACTACAGGGACAGGTTTTCTCTACGAGCAGTACTTC. Protein product: CASSTTGTGFLYEQYF. The genes are TRBV6-1 and TRBJ2-7, with TRBD1 matching 8 bases. Unmatched junction bases numbered 13, after V lost 6 bases and J lost 3 bases. The V gene's germline CDR1 is MNHNS and CDR2 SASEGT. The CDR3 runs 16 residues.

The chain is built from TRBV6-5 and TRBJ1-4; TRBD1 might be the D (6 bases). V shed 2 bases and J shed 8 bases, with 12 bases lying between them. Germline V gene lookup returns CDR1 MNHEY and CDR2 SVGAGI. The CDR3 extends over 14 amino acids. CDR3 residues: CASSYGGAREKLFF. The CDR3 DNA follows: TGTGCCAGCAGTTACGGGGGGGCGAGAGAAAAACTGTTTTTT.

This clonotype was counted a few times. This sequence joins TRBV12-3 or TRBV12-4 and TRBJ1-6; TRBD1 agrees at 7 bases. V dropped 6 bases and J dropped 7; count of bases not matched to a gene: 6. The CDR3 covers 14 residues. The CDR3 sequence: CASSSTGNNSPLHF. Written as DNA, the CDR3 is TGTGCCAGCAGCTCGACAGGGAACAATTCACCCCTCCACTTT.

The chain carries TRBV7-8 and TRBJ2-5; no firm D call. V was shortened by 3 bases and J by 4 bases, with 12 bases between the two germline ends. The CDR3 has 14 residues. Germline values: CDR1 SGHVS, CDR2 FQNEAQ. CDR3 residues: CASSFVTWGETQYF. CDR3 coding DNA: TGTGCCAGCAGCTTCGTCACCTGGGGAGAGACCCAGTACTTC.

In this sample, this clonotype turned up many times. The gene calls are TRBV7-3 and TRBJ2-1; 10 nucleotides line up with TRBD2. Germline lookup yields CDR1 SGHTA and CDR2 FQGTGA. The length of the CDR3 is 14 residues. Trimming removed 6 bases from V and 6 bases from J; junction bases left unmatched: 5. CDR3 sequence (DNA): TGTGCCAGCAGGGCTAGCGGGGGTTCCAATGAGCAGTTCTTC. Translating gives CASRASGGSNEQFF.

This clonotype was observed a handful of times. The J gene is TRBJ2-2, the V gene TRBV7-8, with 11 bases identical to TRBD2. V shed 5 bases, J shed 4 bases, and the junction held 9 bases outside the gene matches. CDR1 SGHVS and CDR2 FQNEAQ come from the germline V gene. The CDR3 runs to 17 residues. CDR3 in DNA: TGTGCCAGCAGCCCCATAGCGGGGGGGCCGGTCACCGGGGAGCTGTTTTTT. As protein: CASSPIAGGPVTGELFF.

The chain joins TRBV2 to TRBJ2-5; D is unresolved. Looked up from germline, CDR1 is SNHLY and CDR2 is FYNNEI. The CDR3 contains 13 residues. Trimming took off 1 base at V and 6 bases at J, with 9 bases between the two ends. CDR3 sequence: CASSEVPRKTQYF. CDR3 in DNA: TGTGCCAGCAGTGAAGTTCCTCGGAAGACCCAGTACTTC.

This clonotype was detected many times. The chain joins TRBV10-3 to TRBJ1-4; no definite D call. Germline V gene data show CDR1 as ENHRY and CDR2 as SYGVKD. The CDR3 has 13 residues. The V end was cut by 0 bases, the J end by 11 bases, with 10 bases between. The CDR3 spells CAISESNGRKLFF. The CDR3 coding sequence is TGTGCCATCAGTGAGTCGAATGGGAGGAAACTGTTTTTT.

Only a few counts were recorded for this clonotype. The chain combines TRBV12-3 or TRBV12-4 with TRBJ2-1, with 13 bases that match TRBD2. The CDR3 loop spans 14 amino acids. Trimming took 8 bases from V and 8 from J; bases not matched to a gene: 6. The DNA for the CDR3 is TGTGCCAGCGCTACTAGCGGGGGGGTGTATGAGCAGTTCTTC. Protein sequence: CASATSGGVYEQFF.

At least ten counts were recorded for this clonotype. V is TRBV6-5 and J is TRBJ2-1; no firm D call. Trimming removed 7 bases at V and 0 bases at J, with 13 bases between. The germline gives CDR1 MNHEY, CDR2 SVGAGI. The CDR3 length is 15 residues. The chain's CDR3 is CASTDSRSSYNEQFF. In nucleotides, the CDR3 is TGTGCCAGCACCGATTCGAGGAGCTCCTACAATGAGCAGTTCTTC.